Presented here are 7 T cell receptor beta chains from one specimen sequenced in a study of blood T cells in healthy people across ages. Primers used in a second PCR of roughly 7 to 12 cycles were a sample-barcoded 5' primer and a J-beta primer mix. TCRdb re-called the 5' RACE reads through MiXCR, storing one row per CDR3 protein. The sample has about 290,000 distinct CDR3 sequences, 25% to 30% seen once. The sequencing input was blood. All receptors come from a woman in her 70s in good health.

The chain joins TRBV27 to TRBJ2-5; 7 nucleotides align to TRBD2. The end of the DNA is better explained by TRBJ2-7, so the J call may be wrong. Germline V gene lookup returns CDR1 MNHEY and CDR2 SMNVEV (reference sequence). This CDR3 spans 16 amino acids. CDR3 sequence reads: CASSFSLALSSYEQYF. CDR3 in DNA: TGTGCCAGCAGTTTTTCACTAGCGTTATCTTCCTACGAGCAGTACTTC.

This clonotype was found a few times. The V gene is TRBV5-6, the J gene TRBJ2-7, with D tentatively TRBD2 (7 bases). CDR3 length: 15 residues. V was cut by 4 bases and J by 4 bases, with 18 bases left in between. Germline V lookup: CDR1 SGHDT, CDR2 YYEEEE. CDR3 bases: TGTGCCAGCAGCCGTAGGAGGGGGGGTCTATACGAGCAGTACTTC. Residues: CASSRRRGGLYEQYF.

This clonotype was observed a handful of times. This chain links TRBV7-3 with TRBJ2-1; tentative D call: TRBD2 (5 bases). V gave up 1 base and J gave up 6 bases, with 22 bases separating them. There are 18 residues in the CDR3. The germline CDR1 and CDR2 sequences are SGHTA and FQGTGA. Here the CDR3 reads CASSLMGLRSDFANEQFF. The CDR3 DNA reads TGTGCCAGCAGCTTAATGGGTCTGCGTAGCGATTTCGCCAATGAGCAGTTCTTC. The variable domain in full, completed from reference TRBV7-3 and TRBJ2-1, reads GAGVSQTPSNKVTEKGKYVELRCDPISGHTALYWYRQSLGQGPEFLIYFQGTGAADDSGLPNDRFFAVRPEGSVSTLKIQRTERGDSAVYLCASSLMGLRSDFANEQFFGPGTRLTVL.

V usage is TRBV7-9 and J usage is TRBJ1-1; 8 positions match TRBD1. Losses at the gene ends were 5 bases for V and 4 bases for J; bases not matched to a gene: 3. The CDR3 extends over 13 amino acids. Germline-derived CDR1 and CDR2 are SEHNR and FQNEAQ (reference sequence). CDR3 nucleotide sequence: TGTGCCAGCAGCCAAGACAGGGGCACTGAAGCTTTCTTT. This codes for CASSQDRGTEAFF.

The table lists this clonotype with a few counts. The chain uses TRBV5-1 and TRBJ1-6; 7 bases map to TRBD1. Trimming cost V 7 bases and J 11 bases; bases outside gene matches: 12. CDR3 length equals 14 residues. Germline CDR1 and CDR2: SGHRS and YFSETQ. The CDR3 DNA reads as TGCGCCAGCGGCCGAACAGGGGAAGACGCACCCCTCCACTTT. It specifies CASGRTGEDAPLHF.

The sample holds a few counts of this clonotype. The chain has TRBV18 and TRBJ2-1, with 8 positions matching TRBD2. The better agreement between TRBJ2-7 and the DNA end casts doubt on the J call. The CDR3 runs 15 residues. CDR1 KGHSH and CDR2 LQKENI come from the germline V gene. The CDR3 sequence: CASSPLRGAFYEQYF. In DNA form, the CDR3 reads TGTGCCAGCTCACCACTGCGGGGGGCATTCTACGAGCAGTACTTC.

The genes are TRBV5-5 and TRBJ1-3, with a possible D match to TRBD1 (5 bases). The V gene lost 2 bases and the J gene lost 4 bases, with 13 bases spanning the gap. CDR1 is SGHKS, CDR2 YYEKEE, per germline (reference sequence). The CDR3 extends over 15 amino acids. The CDR3 is CASSFQPGSGNTIYF. DNA of the CDR3: TGTGCCAGCAGCTTCCAGCCAGGGTCCGGAAACACCATATATTTT. The full variable domain, completed using reference TRBV5-5 and TRBJ1-3, is DAGVTQSPTHLIKTRGQQVTLRCSPISGHKSVSWYQQVLGQGPQFIFQYYEKEERGRGNFPDRFSARQFPNYSSELNVNALLLGDSALYLCASSFQPGSGNTIYFGEGSWLTVV.